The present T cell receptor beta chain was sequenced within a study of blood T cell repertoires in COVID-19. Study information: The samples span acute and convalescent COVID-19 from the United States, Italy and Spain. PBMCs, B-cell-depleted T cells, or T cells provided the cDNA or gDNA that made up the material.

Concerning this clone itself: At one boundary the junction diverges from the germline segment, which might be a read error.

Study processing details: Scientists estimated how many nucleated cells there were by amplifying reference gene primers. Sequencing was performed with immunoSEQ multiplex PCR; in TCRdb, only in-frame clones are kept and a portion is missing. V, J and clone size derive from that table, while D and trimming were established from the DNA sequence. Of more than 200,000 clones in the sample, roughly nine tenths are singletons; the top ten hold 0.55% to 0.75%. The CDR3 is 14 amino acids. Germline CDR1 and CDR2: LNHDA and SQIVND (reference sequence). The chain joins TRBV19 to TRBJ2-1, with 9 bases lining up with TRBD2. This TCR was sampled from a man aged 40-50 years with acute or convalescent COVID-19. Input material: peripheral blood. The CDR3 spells CASSSGGSYNEQFF. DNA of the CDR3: TGTGCCAGCAGTAGCGGGGGATCCTACAATGAGCAGTTCTTC. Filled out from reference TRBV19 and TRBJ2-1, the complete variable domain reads DGGITQSPKYLFRKEGQNVTLSCEQNLNHDAMYWYRQDPGQGLRLIYYSQIVNDFQKGDIAEGYSVSREKKESFPLTVTSAQKNPTAFYLCASSSGGSYNEQFFGPGTRLTVL.